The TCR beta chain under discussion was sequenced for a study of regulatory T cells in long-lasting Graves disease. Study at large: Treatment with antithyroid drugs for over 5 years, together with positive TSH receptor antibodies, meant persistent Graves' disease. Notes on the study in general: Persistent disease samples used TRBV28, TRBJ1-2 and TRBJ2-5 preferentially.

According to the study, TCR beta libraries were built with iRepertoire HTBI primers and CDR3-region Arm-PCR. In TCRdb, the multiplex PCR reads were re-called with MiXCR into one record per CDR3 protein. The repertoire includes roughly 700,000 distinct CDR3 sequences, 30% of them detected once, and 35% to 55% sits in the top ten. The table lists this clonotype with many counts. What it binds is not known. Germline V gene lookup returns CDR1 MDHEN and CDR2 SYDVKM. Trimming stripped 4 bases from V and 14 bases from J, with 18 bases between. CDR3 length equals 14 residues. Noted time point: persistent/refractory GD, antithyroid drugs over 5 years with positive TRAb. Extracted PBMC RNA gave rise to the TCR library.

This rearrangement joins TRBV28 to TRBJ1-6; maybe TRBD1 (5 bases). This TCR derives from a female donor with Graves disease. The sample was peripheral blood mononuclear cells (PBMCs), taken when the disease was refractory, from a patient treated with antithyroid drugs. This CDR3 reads CASSSPGPITTLHF. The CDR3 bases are TGTGCCAGCAGTTCCCCGGGACCCATCACGACCCTCCACTTT.